This paragraph reports one T cell receptor (beta chain). This receptor's antigen is unknown. No base quality values were provided; no much bigger clone lies one nucleotide off. V lost 11 bases and J lost 1 base; the stretch between them is 14 bases long. Taken from the germline V gene, the CDR1 and CDR2 loops are ENHRY and SYGVKD. Taken from cysteine to phenylalanine, the CDR3 has 13 residues. Only the CDR3 part of the read is kept: 39 bases, read in frame from the first base. This sample stems from a study of regulatory dendritic cells for organ transplantation (dated by TCRdb to about 2017). Looking at the study overall: To make regulatory dendritic cells, monocytes were cultured with vitamin D3 on days 0 and 4 and with IL-10 on day 4. On day 6, LPS was added to the DC cultures so that the response of the DCs to a potent maturation-inducing agent could be evaluated. The TCRbeta repertoires of sorted naive and memory CD4+ and CD8+ T cells were sequenced before and after allostimulation with regulatory or mature dendritic cells.

The investigation overall reported the following: Among the resting subsets, memory CD8+ T cells contained the most alloreactive TCR clonotypes. Naive CD4+ and CD8+ T cells showed highly diverse repertoires, whereas memory cells were less diverse and memory CD8+ cells were the most oligoclonal. Only a couple of subjects were sequenced, and the authors noted considerable between-individual heterogeneity in the alloreactive memory CD8+ T cell pool. In both subjects, allostimulation led to expansion of memory CD8+ clones, though the expansion induced by regulatory dendritic cells appeared to be more limited than that induced by mature dendritic cells.

A multiplexed two-step PCR with Vbeta-specific forward primers and Jbeta-specific reverse primers was used to amplify the TCRbeta CDR3 regions. The TCRbeta libraries were sequenced on an Illumina instrument via the immunoSEQ service. Concerning the study's data processing: IMGT annotation was used to assign V, D and J genes, and synthetic CDR3 analogues were used to correct the counts for multiplex PCR bias. Repertoire clonality was computed in the immunoSEQ Analyzer as one minus normalized Shannon entropy. Clonal expansion was defined by Fisher's exact test with Benjamini-Hochberg false discovery rate control, using two-tailed P<0.01. In TCRdb, the immuneACCESS table is reduced to in-frame sequences with V and J assigned. These tables do not hold every clone; where another copy was compared, an unresolved V gene accounts for under half, and the others remain unexplained. V and J calls and clone size are as listed in that table; D and trimming were resolved from the DNA. For this sample there are around 19,000 clones; 80% to 90% appear just once. Just under 0.7% of the sample is held by the ten biggest clonotypes.

Sorted T cell subsets were CFSE-labeled and co-cultured for roughly five days with allogeneic regulatory or mature dendritic cells at a 1:10 DC:T ratio. FACS was used to sort naive T cells as CD45RA+ cells and memory T cells as CD45RO+ CD4+ or CD8+ cells. T cells for TCR sequencing came from a couple of healthy control subjects. The Qiagen DNeasy Blood & Tissue Kit was used for extraction of genomic DNA. The chain is assembled from TRBV10-3 and TRBJ1-1; the D gene remains uncertain. The specimen sequenced was naive CD4+ T cells from blood cultured with regulatory dendritic cells. Sample cell subset or site, as interpreted from the label and publication: CD45RA+ naive T cells. The receptor's source is a human donor in good health. At the DNA level, the sequence is TGTGCCCACGGGTACGGAGAGAACACTGAAGCTTTCTTT. Its translation reads: CAHGYGENTEAFF.